This TCR beta chain was retrieved from a study of cytomegalovirus exposure and HLA in healthy donors. The study, taken as a whole, reports: Researchers had no immune exposure information except CMV serostatus available. A prior analysis recorded that most TCR beta V segments were productive about 87% or about 30% of the time. Presence/absence analyses rested on an assumption that sequencing depth was roughly uniform across donors.

About this clone itself: What it binds is unknown.

Primers: 60 Vbeta forward and 13 Jbeta reverse. Assay: immunoSEQ multiplex PCR; the TCRdb copy retains only in-frame clones and omits some. The table lists under 150,000 clones, approximately 80% of them singletons. The germline V and J ends were trimmed by 1 base and 3 bases, with 7 bases remaining between them. The germline V gene encodes CDR1 SGHAT and CDR2 FQNNGV. The CDR3 spans 13 residues. Healthy bone marrow donors formed the donor group. This rearrangement joins TRBV11-2 to TRBJ2-7, with D unresolved. The sequence derives from a man aged 18 to 29 in good health and CMV-seronegative. Sequences were obtained from PBMCs. Here the CDR3 reads CASSLGKSYEQYF. DNA for the CDR3: TGTGCCAGCAGCTTAGGCAAGAGCTACGAGCAGTACTTC.